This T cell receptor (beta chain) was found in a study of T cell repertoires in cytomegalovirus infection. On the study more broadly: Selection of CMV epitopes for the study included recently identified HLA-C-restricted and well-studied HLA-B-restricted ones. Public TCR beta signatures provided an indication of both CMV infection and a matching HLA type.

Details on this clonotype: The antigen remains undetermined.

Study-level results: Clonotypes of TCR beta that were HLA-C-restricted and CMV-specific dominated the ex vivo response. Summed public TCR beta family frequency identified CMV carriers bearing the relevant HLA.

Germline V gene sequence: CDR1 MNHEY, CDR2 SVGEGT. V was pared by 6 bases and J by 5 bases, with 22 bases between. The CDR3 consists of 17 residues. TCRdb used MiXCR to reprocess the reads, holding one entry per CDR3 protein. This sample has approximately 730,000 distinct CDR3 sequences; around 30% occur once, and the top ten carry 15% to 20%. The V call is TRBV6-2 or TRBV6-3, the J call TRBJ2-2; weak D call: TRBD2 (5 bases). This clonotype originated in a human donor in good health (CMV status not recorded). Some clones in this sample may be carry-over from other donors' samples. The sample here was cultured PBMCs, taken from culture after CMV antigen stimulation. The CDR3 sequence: CASSRSMGRAGTGELFF. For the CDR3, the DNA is TGTGCCAGCAGCCGCTCCATGGGCCGCGCGGGTACCGGGGAGCTGTTTTTT.